This paragraph covers one T cell receptor beta chain sequence. Its antigen is undetermined. This sample is part of a study of cytomegalovirus exposure and HLA in healthy donors. Study-level points and caveats: V- and J-gene trimming of TCR beta was linked (in a later analysis) to a missense DCLRE1C variant. In a later analysis, around 18,000 TCR beta sequences were associated with HLA alleles at 0.05 false discovery rate. Prior analysis indicated that the majority of TCR beta V segments exhibited productivity approximately 90% or approximately 30% of the time.

Researchers ran the PCR with 60 Vbeta and 13 Jbeta primers. This table comes from immunoSEQ multiplex PCR, and its TCRdb copy is limited to in-frame clones, with some not included. The sample includes some 200,000 clones, 79% of them seen just once. Looked up from germline, CDR1 is LGHNT and CDR2 is FRNRAP. The CDR3 covers 13 residues. Trimming cost V 7 bases and J 7 bases, with 13 bases left between them. Despite likely unrecorded immune exposures, the donors were nominally healthy at the time of sampling. The TCR was taken from a girl aged 10-17 years in good health and CMV-seropositive. Source material: PBMCs. The genes are TRBV12-5 and TRBJ1-4; tentatively, D is TRBD1 (6 bases). CDR3 loop: CASVKGGGEKLFF. The CDR3 DNA follows: TGTGCTAGTGTTAAGGGGGGGGGTGAAAAACTGTTTTTT.